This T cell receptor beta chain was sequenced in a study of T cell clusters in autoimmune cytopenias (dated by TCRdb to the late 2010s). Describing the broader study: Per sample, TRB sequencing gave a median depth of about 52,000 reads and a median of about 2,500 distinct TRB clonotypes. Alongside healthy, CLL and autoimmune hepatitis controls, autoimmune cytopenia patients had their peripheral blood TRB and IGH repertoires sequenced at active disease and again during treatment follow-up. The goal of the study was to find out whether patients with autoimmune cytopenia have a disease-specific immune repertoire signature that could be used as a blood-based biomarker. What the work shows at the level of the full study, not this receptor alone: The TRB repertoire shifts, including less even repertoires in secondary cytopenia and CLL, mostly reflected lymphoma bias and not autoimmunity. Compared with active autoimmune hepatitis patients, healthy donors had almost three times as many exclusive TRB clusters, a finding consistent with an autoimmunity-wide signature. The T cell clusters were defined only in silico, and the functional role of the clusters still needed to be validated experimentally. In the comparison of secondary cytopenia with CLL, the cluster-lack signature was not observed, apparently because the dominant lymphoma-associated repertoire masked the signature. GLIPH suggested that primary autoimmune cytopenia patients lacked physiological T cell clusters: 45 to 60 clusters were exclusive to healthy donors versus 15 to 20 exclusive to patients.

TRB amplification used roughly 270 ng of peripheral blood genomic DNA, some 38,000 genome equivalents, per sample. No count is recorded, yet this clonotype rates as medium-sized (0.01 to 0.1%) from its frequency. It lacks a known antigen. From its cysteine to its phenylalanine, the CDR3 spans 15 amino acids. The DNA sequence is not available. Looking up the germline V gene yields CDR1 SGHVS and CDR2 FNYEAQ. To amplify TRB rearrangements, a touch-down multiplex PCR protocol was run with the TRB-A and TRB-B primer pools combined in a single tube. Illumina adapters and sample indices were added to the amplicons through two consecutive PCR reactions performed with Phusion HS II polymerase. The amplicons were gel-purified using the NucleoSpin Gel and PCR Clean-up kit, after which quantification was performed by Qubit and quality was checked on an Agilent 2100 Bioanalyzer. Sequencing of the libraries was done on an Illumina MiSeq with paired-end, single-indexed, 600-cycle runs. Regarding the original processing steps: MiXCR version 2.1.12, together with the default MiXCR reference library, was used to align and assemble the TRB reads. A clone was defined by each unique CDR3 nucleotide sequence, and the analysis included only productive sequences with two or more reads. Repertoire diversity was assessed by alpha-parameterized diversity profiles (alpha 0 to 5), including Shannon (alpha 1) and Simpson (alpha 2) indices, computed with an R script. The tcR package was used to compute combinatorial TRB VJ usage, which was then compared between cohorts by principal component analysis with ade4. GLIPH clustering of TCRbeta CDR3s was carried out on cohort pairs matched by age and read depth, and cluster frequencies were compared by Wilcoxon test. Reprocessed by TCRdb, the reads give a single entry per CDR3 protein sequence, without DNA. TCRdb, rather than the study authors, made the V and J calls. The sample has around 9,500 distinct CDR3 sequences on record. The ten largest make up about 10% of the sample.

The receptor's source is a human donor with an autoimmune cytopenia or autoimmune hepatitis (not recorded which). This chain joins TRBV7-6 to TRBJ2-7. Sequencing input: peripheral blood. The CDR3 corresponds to CASSLEVAATYEQYF.